This T cell receptor beta chain was recovered during a study of T cells after yellow fever vaccination. Looked up from germline, CDR1 is SGHRS and CDR2 is YFSETQ. The CDR3 extends over 13 amino acids. The germline V and J ends were trimmed by 4 bases and 7 bases, with 15 bases remaining between them. TCRdb fed the 5' RACE reads into MiXCR, producing one record per CDR3 protein. The table shows approximately 330,000 distinct CDR3 sequences, with roughly 4.3% occurring only once. This clonotype originated in a man between 18 and 29 years old who received the YFV17D yellow fever vaccine. Sequencing used PBMCs, obtained 5 days after the yellow fever booster vaccination. This sequence joins TRBV5-1 and TRBJ2-7; D uncertain. The DNA for the CDR3 is TGCGCCAGCAGCCTTGACGGAGTACGGGAGCAGTACGTC. Translating it yields CASSLDGVREQYV.